Presented here are 23 T cell receptor beta chains from one specimen sequenced in a study of blood T cell repertoires in COVID-19 (TCRdb year 2020). The library was produced with the immunoSEQ multiplex PCR assay. TCRdb re-hosts the immuneACCESS table, in-frame sequences only. Its copies lack some clones; in the studies checked, an unresolved V gene accounts for under half of them, and the cause for the rest is not known. In all, the sample holds about 220,000 clones, and around 85% of those were seen once. The ten most abundant clones make up about 1.3% of the sample. The sample was PBMCs or T cells enriched from blood (not recorded which). Receptors were obtained from a woman between 35 and 50 years old with acute COVID-19.

This sequence joins TRBV6-2 or TRBV6-3 and TRBJ2-2; 7 nucleotides agree with TRBD1. Per germline, CDR1 MNHEY and CDR2 SVGEGT. The CDR3 runs 14 residues. V was clipped by 3 bases and J by 4 bases; unmatched bases: 2. The DNA of the CDR3 is TGTGCCAGCAGTTATAGGGGGCTCACCGGGGAGCTGTTTTTT. The encoded protein is CASSYRGLTGELFF.

The rearrangement links TRBV4-1 to TRBJ1-3, with no clear D. The V gene's germline CDR1 is MGHRA and CDR2 YSYEKL. The CDR3 sequence is 15 residues long. V was trimmed by 4 bases and J by 4 bases, leaving 14 bases between them. CDR3 DNA: TGCGCCAGCAGCCCTATGTCGGAGCTCGGAAACACCATATATTTT. Translation: CASSPMSELGNTIYF.

The chain combines TRBV14 with TRBJ1-2; D is ambiguous. The V gene lost 1 base and the J gene lost 0 bases, with 12 bases spanning the gap. In germline, CDR1 is SGHDN, CDR2 FVKESK. The CDR3 loop spans 16 amino acids. CDR3 sequence: CASSQVRRGANYGYTF. For the CDR3, the DNA is TGTGCCAGCAGCCAAGTTCGGCGTGGAGCTAACTATGGCTACACCTTC.

This clone was recorded only once. This chain links TRBV15 with TRBJ1-5, with D tentatively TRBD1 (6 bases). V was clipped by 3 bases and J by 1 base, with 19 bases between them. The CDR3 extends over 18 amino acids. The V gene's germline CDR1 is LNHNV and CDR2 YYDKDF (reference sequence). The CDR3 loop reads CATSRLRGGHGSNQPQHF. The CDR3 bases are TGTGCCACCAGCAGGTTAAGGGGGGGGCACGGGAGCAATCAGCCCCAGCATTTT.

The chain combines TRBV19 with TRBJ1-5; 8 nucleotides match TRBD1. The CDR3 spans 13 residues. Per the germline V gene, CDR1 is LNHDA and CDR2 is SQIVND (reference sequence). The V segment lost 7 bases and the J segment 7 bases; nucleotides outside the gene matches: 6. CDR3 loop: CASNLQGVQPQHF. The CDR3 coding sequence is TGTGCCAGTAACCTACAGGGGGTCCAGCCCCAGCATTTT.

The chain is built from TRBV19 and TRBJ1-3; 7 bases line up with TRBD1. This CDR3 has 16 residues. V was pared by 4 bases and J by 6 bases, with 12 bases of the junction left unmatched. Germline CDR1 and CDR2: LNHDA and SQIVND (reference sequence). CDR3 DNA sequence: TGTGCCAGTAGTACTGGAAACAGGGGTACGGAAAACACCATATATTTT. Protein sequence: CASSTGNRGTENTIYF.

This clone was detected only a few times. V usage is TRBV21-1 and J usage is TRBJ2-3; TRBD1, as called in the table, went unchecked against the DNA. TRBV21-1 is listed as a pseudogene. This CDR3 contains 18 residues. The CDR3 nucleotides read TGTGCCAGCAGCCACGAACCCACAGGGGGCACGAGCACAGATACGCAGTATTTT. This translates into CASSHEPTGGTSTDTQYF.

The rearrangement uses TRBV5-1 and TRBJ2-7; 9 bases line up with TRBD1. Per the germline V gene, CDR1 is SGHRS and CDR2 is YFSETQ. The CDR3 has 14 amino acids. The V gene end was trimmed by 4 bases and the J gene end by 5 bases; junction bases not matched to a gene: 7. CDR3 sequence: CASSTTGGGDEQYF. DNA for the CDR3: TGCGCCAGCAGCACGACAGGGGGTGGGGACGAGCAGTACTTC.

The V and J genes are TRBV29-1 and TRBJ2-7, with unresolved D. The ends were cut back, 4 bases at V and 3 bases at J, with 16 bases in the middle. CDR3 size: 14 residues. Germline-derived CDR1 and CDR2 are SQVTM and ANQGSEA. The CDR3, as DNA: TGCAGCGTTGTGGTGCTAGTTGACCACTACGAGCAGTACTTC. As protein: CSVVVLVDHYEQYF.

J is TRBJ2-1 and V is TRBV6-5, with 10 bases lining up with TRBD1. CDR1 is MNHEY, CDR2 SVGAGI, per germline. This CDR3 contains 15 residues. V was clipped by 6 bases and J by 4 bases; unmatched bases: 6. The CDR3, as DNA: TGTGCCAGCAGAACCGGGACAGGGGTATACAATGAGCAGTTCTTC. It translates to CASRTGTGVYNEQFF.

The chain is built from TRBV5-6 and TRBJ2-2; D possibly corresponds to TRBD1 (6 bases). V was clipped by 2 bases and J by 5 bases, with 16 bases between them. Germline CDR1 is SGHDT and CDR2 is YYEEEE. The length of the CDR3 is 16 residues. This CDR3 reads CASSFWGPSGTGELFF. Here the CDR3 DNA reads TGTGCCAGCAGCTTTTGGGGGCCCAGTGGTACCGGGGAGCTGTTTTTT.

The chain couples TRBV2 to TRBJ1-5; D is unclear. V was pared by 4 bases and J by 5 bases, with 9 bases between. The V gene's germline CDR1 is SNHLY and CDR2 FYNNEI. This CDR3 has 13 amino acids. CDR3 region: CASSGTGDQPQHF. The CDR3, as DNA: TGTGCCAGCAGTGGGACGGGAGATCAGCCCCAGCATTTT. The full variable domain, its missing parts supplied by reference TRBV2 and TRBJ1-5, is EPEVTQTPSHQVTQMGQEVILRCVPISNHLYFYWYRQILGQKVEFLVSFYNNEISEKSEIFDDQFSVERPDGSNFTLKIRSTKLEDSAMYFCASSGTGDQPQHFGDGTRLSIL.

The chain links TRBV11-2 to TRBJ1-5; D is possibly TRBD1 (6 bases). From germline, CDR1 is SGHAT and CDR2 FQNNGV. Trimming took off 5 bases at V and 7 bases at J, with 12 bases between the two ends. The CDR3 length is 13 residues. CDR3 protein: CASSQGSGQPQHF. The CDR3 DNA reads TGTGCCAGCAGCCAGGGGTCCGGACAGCCCCAGCATTTT.

This chain connects TRBV4-1 to TRBJ2-7; 13 nucleotides match TRBD2. The trim removed 4 bases at V and 0 bases at J, leaving 3 bases unmatched. CDR3 length equals 16 residues. Germline CDR1 MGHRA, CDR2 YSYEKL. The CDR3 sequence is CASSRGTSGISYEQYF. DNA of the CDR3: TGCGCCAGCAGCCGCGGGACTAGCGGGATCTCCTACGAGCAGTACTTC.

The gene calls are TRBV20-1 and TRBJ2-7; 7 bases match TRBD1. CDR3 length: 12 residues. The V and J ends lost 3 bases and 5 bases, in that order; junction bases with no gene match: 4. Germline V gene lookup returns CDR1 DFQATT and CDR2 SNEGSKA (reference sequence). The CDR3 is CSASRQGHEQYF. The CDR3 DNA sequence: TGCAGTGCTAGTCGACAGGGACACGAGCAGTACTTC.

The chain links TRBV7-3 to TRBJ2-7, with a possible D match to TRBD2 (7 bases). With 11 bases removed from V and 2 bases from J, the gap between germline ends came to 19 bases. Germline V gives CDR1 SGHTA, CDR2 FQGTGA. The CDR3 consists of 14 residues. Written as DNA, the CDR3 is TGTGCCCCAAGACTCGGGGGGCCCGCCTACGAGCAGTACTTC. Translating it yields CAPRLGGPAYEQYF. The full variable domain, rest sourced from reference TRBV7-3 and TRBJ2-7, is GAGVSQTPSNKVTEKGKYVELRCDPISGHTALYWYRQSLGQGPEFLIYFQGTGAADDSGLPNDRFFAVRPEGSVSTLKIQRTERGDSAVYLCAPRLGGPAYEQYFGPGTRLTVT.

The rearrangement uses TRBV5-1 and TRBJ1-6; D call uncertain. The V gene lost 0 bases and the J gene lost 9 bases, with 13 bases spanning the gap. This CDR3 is 15 amino acids long. Germline CDR1 is SGHRS and CDR2 is YFSETQ. Here the CDR3 reads CASSLGDSSGSPLHF. The CDR3 DNA reads TGCGCCAGCAGCTTGGGAGACTCTAGTGGTTCACCCCTCCACTTT.

This chain joins TRBV2 and TRBJ2-1, with 7 bases identical to TRBD1. The junction had 3 bases not matched to a gene; V was cut back by 6 bases and J by 1 base. Germline CDR1 and CDR2: SNHLY and FYNNEI. The CDR3 spans 14 residues. CDR3 in amino acids: CASSPTGSYNEQFF. DNA for the CDR3: TGTGCCAGCAGCCCGACAGGGTCCTACAATGAGCAGTTCTTC. The whole variable domain, remainder taken from reference TRBV2 and TRBJ2-1, is EPEVTQTPSHQVTQMGQEVILRCVPISNHLYFYWYRQILGQKVEFLVSFYNNEISEKSEIFDDQFSVERPDGSNFTLKIRSTKLEDSAMYFCASSPTGSYNEQFFGPGTRLTVL.

This clone was seen a few times. V usage is TRBV3-1 (or the pseudogene TRBV3-2) and J usage is TRBJ1-1; D might be TRBD1 (6 bases). CDR1 is LGHDT, CDR2 YNNKEL, per germline (reference sequence). This CDR3 region has 14 residues. Trimming took off 4 bases at V and 1 base at J, with 10 bases between the two ends. CDR3 sequence reads: CASSLTGSNTEAFF. CDR3 nucleotides: TGTGCCAGCAGCCTTACAGGGTCGAACACTGAAGCTTTCTTT.

The V and J genes are TRBV10-1 and TRBJ1-1; unclear D gene. This CDR3 is built from 12 residues. Germline CDR1 is WNHNN and CDR2 is SYGVQD (reference sequence). V dropped 3 bases and J dropped 11 bases, with 13 bases sitting between them. The CDR3 reads CASSDGRFGAFF. The CDR3 DNA sequence: TGCGCCAGCAGTGATGGTCGCTTCGGGGCTTTCTTT.

The genes are TRBV28 and TRBJ1-2; D unclear. The germline gives CDR1 MDHEN, CDR2 SYDVKM. The length of the CDR3 is 17 residues. Trimming cost V 10 bases and J 4 bases, with 28 bases left between them. The CDR3 coding sequence is TGTGCCATCAAACCCCCTACCCAGTACACCCTAGGCTATGGCTACACCTTC. Amino acid sequence: CAIKPPTQYTLGYGYTF.

This clone showed up just a few times. The rearrangement joins TRBV6-1 to TRBJ1-6; D uncertain. V was cut by 5 bases and J by 6 bases, with 11 bases left in between. The germline V gene encodes CDR1 MNHNS and CDR2 SASEGT. The CDR3 extends over 14 amino acids. The CDR3 region is CASSTLGSNSPLHF. The CDR3 bases are TGTGCCAGCAGTACCCTAGGGAGTAATTCACCCCTCCACTTT.

This clone was counted a few times. The chain couples TRBV4-1 to TRBJ2-7, with TRBD2 identical over 7 bases. CDR3 length equals 15 residues. The junction had 8 bases not matched to a gene; V was cut back by 0 bases and J by 6 bases. CDR1 and CDR2 (germline): MGHRA, YSYEKL. CDR3 in amino acids: CASSQEGGSVGEQYF. As DNA, the CDR3 is TGCGCCAGCAGCCAAGAGGGAGGGAGTGTAGGCGAGCAGTACTTC.